The 30 T cell receptor beta chains reported below all come from one sample, sequenced in a study of blood T cell repertoires in COVID-19. Some clones are missing from TCRdb's copy, which holds only in-frame ones; the method was immunoSEQ multiplex PCR. The data hold approximately 190,000 clones, with 80% observed a single time. Specimen: peripheral blood. The receptor set was obtained from a man aged 60 to 69 with acute or convalescent COVID-19.

This chain joins TRBV19 and TRBJ1-2; 10 nucleotides align to TRBD1. The CDR3 extends over 15 amino acids. V was clipped by 6 bases and J by 4 bases; unmatched bases: 8. The germline gives CDR1 LNHDA, CDR2 SQIVND (reference sequence). The CDR3 reads CASRAGTGALYGYTF. The DNA for the CDR3 is TGTGCCAGTAGGGCCGGGACAGGGGCCCTCTATGGCTACACCTTC.

The chain couples TRBV7-2 to TRBJ1-6, with D maybe TRBD1 (5 bases). CDR3 size: 14 residues. Germline-derived CDR1 and CDR2 are SGHTA and FQGNSA. Trimming took off 4 bases at V and 6 bases at J, with 10 bases between the two ends. As DNA, the CDR3 is TGTGCCAGCAGCTCCCCCGGGGGTAATTCACCCCTCCACTTT. Translated: CASSSPGGNSPLHF. The complete variable domain, with remaining parts taken from reference TRBV7-2 and TRBJ1-6, reads GAGVSQSPSNKVTEKGKDVELRCDPISGHTALYWYRQSLGQGLEFLIYFQGNSAPDKSGLPSDRFSAERTGGSVSTLTIQRTQQEDSAVYLCASSSPGGNSPLHFGNGTRLTVT.

This clone was observed once. V and J are TRBV7-6 and TRBJ1-1, with unresolved D. Trimming shortened V by 1 base and J by 1 base, and 7 bases separated the two germline ends. The CDR3 covers 14 residues. Germline loops: CDR1 SGHVS, CDR2 FNYEAQ. The CDR3 sequence is CASSLGGKNTEAFF. The CDR3, as DNA: TGTGCCAGCAGCTTAGGAGGCAAGAACACTGAAGCTTTCTTT.

The genes are TRBV9 and TRBJ1-4, with a possible D match to TRBD1 (6 bases). From germline, CDR1 is SGDLS and CDR2 YYNGEE. Trimming stripped 0 bases from V and 6 bases from J, with 12 bases between. The CDR3 extends over 15 amino acids. DNA for the CDR3: TGTGCCAGCAGCGTAGGGTGGCAGGGGCATGAAAAACTGTTTTTT. It encodes CASSVGWQGHEKLFF.

V and J are TRBV28 and TRBJ2-3, with TRBD2 as a possible D gene (7 bases). The germline V gene has CDR1 MDHEN and CDR2 SYDVKM. This CDR3 spans 15 amino acids. Trimming removed 2 bases from V and 5 bases from J, with 14 bases in between. CDR3 nucleotides: TGTGCCAGCAGTTTACCCCGGGGGGCAGGAGATACGCAGTATTTT. Translating it yields CASSLPRGAGDTQYF.

The chain is built from TRBV29-1 and TRBJ1-1, with 8 nucleotides matching TRBD1. Germline V gene sequence: CDR1 SQVTM, CDR2 ANQGSEA. The V gene end was trimmed by 8 bases and the J gene end by 5 bases; junction bases not matched to a gene: 10. This CDR3 is built from 13 residues. The CDR3 loop is CSTHTGGGTEAFF. The CDR3 region has the DNA TGCAGCACCCACACAGGGGGTGGAACTGAAGCTTTCTTT.

The chain has TRBV18 and TRBJ2-7; D ambiguous. This CDR3 has 12 residues. Trimming took 2 bases from V and 5 from J, leaving 7 bases between them. Germline V gene lookup returns CDR1 KGHSH and CDR2 LQKENI. The CDR3 sequence: CASSPSTDEQYF. The CDR3 DNA reads as TGTGCCAGCTCACCAAGCACCGACGAGCAGTACTTC.

The rearrangement joins TRBV23-1 to TRBJ1-4; no clear D. TRBV23-1 is classed as an ORF, of uncertain function. This CDR3 region has 16 residues. The V end lost 3 bases, the J end lost 0 bases, and 11 bases lay between the germline ends. CDR3 nucleotide sequence: TGCGCCAGCAGTCACGTCTTCGTTGCAACTAATGAAAAACTGTTTTTT. It is translated as CASSHVFVATNEKLFF.

This clone was detected only once. The chain is built from TRBV28 and TRBJ2-4; TRBD2 aligns across 15 bases. The CDR3 spans 16 residues. Trimming took 5 bases from V and 8 from J; bases not matched to a gene: 7. The germline CDR1 and CDR2 sequences are MDHEN and SYDVKM. As DNA, the CDR3 is TGTGCCAGCAGTAACCGGACTAGCGGGAGGGGGGACATTCAGTACTTC. It encodes CASSNRTSGRGDIQYF.

This chain connects TRBV27 to TRBJ2-1, with a possible D match to TRBD2 (6 bases). Germline CDR1 reads MNHEY; CDR2 reads SMNVEV (reference sequence). The CDR3 covers 13 residues. V gave up 6 bases and J gave up 6 bases, with 12 bases separating them. This CDR3 reads CASRLSGGNEQFF. CDR3 DNA: TGTGCCAGCAGACTCTCCGGGGGCAATGAGCAGTTCTTC.

The rearrangement links TRBV9 to TRBJ2-5, with 10 bases aligning to TRBD1. The germline gives CDR1 SGDLS, CDR2 YYNGEE. The CDR3 is 15 residues long. V gave up 3 bases and J gave up 5 bases; unmatched junction bases: 7. The CDR3 bases are TGTGCCAGCAGCGCCAGCGGGGACAGGGGTGAGACCCAGTACTTC. This sequence encodes CASSASGDRGETQYF.

The chain couples TRBV7-6 to TRBJ1-2, with 7 bases identical to TRBD1. Per the germline V gene, CDR1 is SGHVS and CDR2 is FNYEAQ. V was clipped by 3 bases and J by 3 bases; unmatched bases: 1. This CDR3 is 13 amino acids long. The CDR3 loop reads CASSFTGDYGYTF. The CDR3 DNA sequence: TGTGCCAGCAGCTTTACAGGGGACTATGGCTACACCTTC.

V and J are TRBV3-1 (or the pseudogene TRBV3-2) and TRBJ2-2; tentatively, D is TRBD2 (5 bases). CDR1 and CDR2 from the germline V gene are LGHDT and YNNKEL (reference sequence). With 6 bases removed from V and 7 bases from J, the gap between germline ends came to 12 bases. The CDR3 is 13 amino acids. The CDR3 region is CASRGAKNGELFF. The CDR3 region has the DNA TGTGCCAGCAGGGGAGCGAAGAACGGGGAGCTGTTTTTT.

This clone was observed a few times. The chain recombines TRBV6-1 with TRBJ1-1; weak D call: TRBD1 (5 bases). Germline-derived CDR1 and CDR2 are MNHNS and SASEGT. Trimming took off 2 bases at V and 13 bases at J, with 17 bases between the two ends. There are 13 residues in the CDR3. DNA for the CDR3: TGTGCCAGCAGTGAATCCGCCATGGACATTGGTTTCTTT. As protein: CASSESAMDIGFF.

This clone was counted only a few times. This chain connects TRBV7-9 to TRBJ2-1; 10 bases agree with TRBD2. Germline CDR1 and CDR2: SEHNR and FQNEAQ (reference sequence). The CDR3 has 14 amino acids. Trimming cost V 4 bases and J 6 bases; bases outside gene matches: 3. CDR3: CASSSGLASNEQFF. The CDR3 region has the DNA TGTGCCAGCAGCTCGGGACTAGCGAGCAATGAGCAGTTCTTC.

The chain recombines TRBV5-1 with TRBJ2-3; TRBD1 agrees at 10 bases. The CDR3 has 14 amino acids. V lost 1 base and J lost 6; bases outside the gene matches: 2. In germline, CDR1 is SGHRS, CDR2 YFSETQ. This chain's CDR3 is CASSLRQGADTQYF. The CDR3 DNA follows: TGCGCCAGCAGCTTGCGACAGGGGGCTGATACGCAGTATTTT.

The chain couples TRBV2 to TRBJ2-1, with 9 bases lining up with TRBD2. The V and J ends lost 6 bases and 10 bases, in that order; junction bases with no gene match: 7. Germline loops: CDR1 SNHLY, CDR2 FYNNEI. CDR3 size: 13 residues. Here the CDR3 DNA reads TGTGCCAGCAGCCCTGGGACTAGCAGGGAGCAGTTCTTC. Translation gives CASSPGTSREQFF.

There are many counts of this clone. The chain recombines TRBV25-1 with TRBJ1-1; possible D gene TRBD1, 5 bases. Between the trimmed V and J ends, which lost 0 bases and 3 bases, there was a span of 8 bases. CDR3 length: 14 amino acids. CDR1 and CDR2 (germline): MGHDK, SYGVNS. The CDR3 DNA follows: TGTGCCAGCAGTGAATATAAAGGGGACACTGAAGCTTTCTTT. Translation gives CASSEYKGDTEAFF.

The chain combines TRBV12-5 with TRBJ2-3; TRBD1 matches at 7 bases. The CDR3 is 15 amino acids. Germline V gives CDR1 LGHNT, CDR2 FRNRAP. The junction had 1 base not matched to a gene; V was cut back by 1 base and J by 0 bases. In DNA, the CDR3 is TGTGCTAGTGGTTTGGGACAGGGAAGCACAGATACGCAGTATTTT. Translating gives CASGLGQGSTDTQYF.

V is TRBV30 and J is TRBJ2-2, with D possibly TRBD2 on 5 matching bases. The CDR3 extends over 13 amino acids. The germline V gene encodes CDR1 GTSNPN and CDR2 SVGIG (reference sequence). The V and J ends lost 1 base and 3 bases respectively, with 6 bases between them. CDR3 protein: CAWSEGDTGELFF. Written as DNA, the CDR3 is TGTGCCTGGAGTGAGGGAGACACCGGGGAGCTGTTTTTT.

This clone was recorded once. The chain joins TRBV4-1 to TRBJ2-1; the D gene is possibly TRBD2 (5 bases). The CDR3 covers 15 residues. Looked up from germline, CDR1 is MGHRA and CDR2 is YSYEKL. Trimming removed 0 bases at V and 10 bases at J, with 16 bases between. The CDR3 coding sequence is TGCGCCAGCAGCCAAGATGGAACCCTAGCTAGGGAGCAGTTCTTC. Translation gives CASSQDGTLAREQFF.

The chain is built from TRBV5-1 and TRBJ1-5; a weak D match, TRBD1 (6 bases). With 2 bases removed from V and 2 bases from J, the gap between germline ends came to 11 bases. This CDR3 is built from 15 residues. Germline CDR1 SGHRS, CDR2 YFSETQ. CDR3 nucleotides: TGCGCCAGCAGCTTCTCAGGGGATGGCAATCAGCCCCAGCATTTT. This encodes CASSFSGDGNQPQHF.

The CDR3 protein is CASSRGSQETQYF. The CDR3 DNA reads as TGTGCCTCCAGCCGGGGGTCCCAAGAGACCCAGTACTTC. The chain uses TRBV11-2 and TRBJ2-5, with a weak D call TRBD2 (6 bases). The CDR3 has 13 amino acids. Germline CDR1 is SGHAT and CDR2 is FQNNGV. Trimming removed 11 bases from V and 1 base from J, with 14 bases in between. Using reference TRBV11-2 and TRBJ2-5 for the parts outside the CDR3, the full variable domain is EAGVAQSPRYKIIEKRQSVAFWCNPISGHATLYWYQQILGQGPKLLIQFQNNGVVDDSQLPKDRFSAERLKGVDSTLKIQPAKLEDSAVYLCASSRGSQETQYFGPGTRLLVL.

The rearrangement joins TRBV2 to TRBJ1-6; possible D gene TRBD1, 6 bases. V was pared by 3 bases and J by 4 bases, with 10 bases between. CDR3 size: 15 residues. Germline V lookup: CDR1 SNHLY, CDR2 FYNNEI. The CDR3 DNA is TGTGCCAGCAGTGACTCAGGGGCATATAATTCACCCCTCCACTTT. It specifies CASSDSGAYNSPLHF.

The rearrangement links TRBV3-1 (or the pseudogene TRBV3-2) to TRBJ1-5; the D gene is possibly TRBD1 (5 bases). V was shortened by 3 bases and J by 3 bases, with 6 bases between the two germline ends. Per the germline V gene, CDR1 is LGHDT and CDR2 is YNNKEL (reference sequence). The CDR3 totals 13 residues. Here the CDR3 DNA reads TGTGCCAGCAGCCAGGACATCAATCAGCCCCAGCATTTT. Its translation is CASSQDINQPQHF.

The chain recombines TRBV9 with TRBJ2-3; TRBD1 matches at 7 bases. CDR1 and CDR2 from the germline V gene are SGDLS and YYNGEE. Losses at the gene ends were 3 bases for V and 3 bases for J; bases not matched to a gene: 7. The CDR3 is 15 residues long. The CDR3 DNA follows: TGTGCCAGCAGCGAGGGGACAGTTTCGACAGATACGCAGTATTTT. Translation: CASSEGTVSTDTQYF.

The V call is TRBV18, the J call TRBJ2-1; 7 nucleotides match TRBD2. J lost 3 bases, V lost 4 bases, and 6 bases had no gene match. The germline CDR1 and CDR2 sequences are KGHSH and LQKENI. This CDR3 is built from 15 residues. The CDR3 DNA reads as TGTGCCAGCTCACGAGGCGGGAGCGTCTACAATGAGCAGTTCTTC. It codes for CASSRGGSVYNEQFF. The full variable domain, rest sourced from reference TRBV18 and TRBJ2-1, is NAGVMQNPRHLVRRRGQEARLRCSPMKGHSHVYWYRQLPEEGLKFMVYLQKENIIDESGMPKERFSAEFPKEGPSILRIQQVVRGDSAAYFCASSRGGSVYNEQFFGPGTRLTVL.

The chain carries TRBV27 and TRBJ2-1; perhaps TRBD2 as D (5 bases). The germline V and J ends were trimmed by 6 bases and 1 base, with 10 bases remaining between them. From germline, CDR1 is MNHEY and CDR2 SMNVEV (reference sequence). This CDR3 is built from 14 residues. CDR3 sequence (DNA): TGTGCCAGCAGACAGAGCGGTTCCTACAATGAGCAGTTCTTC. It codes for CASRQSGSYNEQFF.

This chain joins TRBV2 and TRBJ2-1; 11 nucleotides agree with TRBD1. The length of the CDR3 is 15 residues. The V gene end was trimmed by 3 bases and the J gene end by 5 bases; junction bases not matched to a gene: 3. Germline CDR1 is SNHLY and CDR2 is FYNNEI. The CDR3 DNA is TGTGCCAGCAGTGACTCGGGACAGGGGGACAATGAGCAGTTCTTC. Encoded protein: CASSDSGQGDNEQFF. Looking up the rest from reference TRBV2 and TRBJ2-1 gives the full variable domain: EPEVTQTPSHQVTQMGQEVILRCVPISNHLYFYWYRQILGQKVEFLVSFYNNEISEKSEIFDDQFSVERPDGSNFTLKIRSTKLEDSAMYFCASSDSGQGDNEQFFGPGTRLTVL.

V gene TRBV4-1 combines with J gene TRBJ2-7; a possible D gene is TRBD1 (5 bases). Trimming stripped 5 bases from V and 1 base from J, with 12 bases between. CDR1 and CDR2 (germline): MGHRA, YSYEKL. The CDR3 extends over 14 amino acids. The CDR3 DNA is TGCGCCAGCAGCTCCTGGCGGACATCCTACGAGCAGTACTTC. Translating gives CASSSWRTSYEQYF.